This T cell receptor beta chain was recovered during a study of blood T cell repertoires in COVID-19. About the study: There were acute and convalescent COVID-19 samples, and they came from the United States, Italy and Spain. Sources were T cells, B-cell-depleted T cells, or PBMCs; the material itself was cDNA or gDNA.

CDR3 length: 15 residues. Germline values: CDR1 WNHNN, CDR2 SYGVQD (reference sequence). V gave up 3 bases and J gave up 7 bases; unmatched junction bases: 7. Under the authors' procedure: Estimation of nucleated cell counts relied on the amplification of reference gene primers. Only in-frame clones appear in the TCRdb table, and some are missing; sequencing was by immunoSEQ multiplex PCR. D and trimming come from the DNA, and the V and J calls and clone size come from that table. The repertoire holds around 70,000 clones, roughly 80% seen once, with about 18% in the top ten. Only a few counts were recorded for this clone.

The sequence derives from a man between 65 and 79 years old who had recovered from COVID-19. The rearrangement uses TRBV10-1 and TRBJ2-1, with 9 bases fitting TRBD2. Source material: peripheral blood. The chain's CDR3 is CASSDPRAGGNEQFF. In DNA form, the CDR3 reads TGCGCCAGCAGTGACCCCAGAGCGGGAGGAAATGAGCAGTTCTTC.